What follows are 16 T cell receptor beta chains derived from one specimen sequenced in a study of blood T cell repertoires in COVID-19. Sequenced by immunoSEQ multiplex PCR; TCRdb stores in-frame clones only, minus some. The sample records approximately 390,000 clones, roughly 90% being singletons. The specimen sequenced was PBMCs or T cells enriched from blood (not recorded which). Source of these receptors: a woman aged 40 to 50 with acute COVID-19.

This clone was seen a single time. The V gene is TRBV30, the J gene TRBJ2-2; a weak D match, TRBD2 (5 bases). CDR3 length equals 11 residues. V was cut by 4 bases and J by 7 bases, with 7 bases left in between. Germline CDR1 is GTSNPN and CDR2 is SVGIG (reference sequence). The CDR3 sequence: CAWTSGGELFF. Written as DNA, the CDR3 is TGTGCCTGGACCAGCGGCGGGGAGCTGTTTTTT.

For this clone: The identical CDR3 is also encoded by other nucleotide sequences in the sample. The chain couples TRBV12-3 or TRBV12-4 to TRBJ1-2; unclear D gene. V lost 3 bases and J 2 bases, leaving 7 bases between the germline ends. This CDR3 has 13 amino acids. The chain's CDR3 is CASSFGQNYGYTF. CDR3 in DNA: TGTGCCAGCAGTTTTGGGCAGAACTATGGCTACACCTTC.

V and J are TRBV12-5 and TRBJ2-2, with no clear D. Trimming shortened V by 9 bases and J by 5 bases, and 13 bases separated the two germline ends. The CDR3 runs to 13 residues. From germline, CDR1 is LGHNT and CDR2 FRNRAP. CDR3 DNA: TGTGCTAGCGCCGGGTCTGGGACCGGGGAGCTGTTTTTT. This translates into CASAGSGTGELFF. The full variable domain, rest sourced from reference TRBV12-5 and TRBJ2-2, is DARVTQTPRHKVTEMGQEVTMRCQPILGHNTVFWYRQTMMQGLELLAYFRNRAPLDDSGMPKDRFSAEMPDATLATLKIQPSEPRDSAVYFCASAGSGTGELFFGEGSRLTVL.

The J gene is TRBJ2-7, the V gene TRBV4-2; 8 bases are shared with TRBD2. The ends lost 3 bases at V and 2 bases at J; junction bases unmatched: 3. Germline V lookup: CDR1 LGHNA, CDR2 YNFKEQ. This CDR3 contains 14 residues. The CDR3 spells CASSHPGGAYEQYF. CDR3 nucleotide sequence: TGTGCCAGCAGCCACCCCGGGGGGGCCTACGAGCAGTACTTC.

V is TRBV9 and J is TRBJ2-3; 10 bases align to TRBD2. CDR3 length: 16 residues. The ends lost 4 bases at V and 2 bases at J; junction bases unmatched: 7. Germline V gene lookup returns CDR1 SGDLS and CDR2 YYNGEE. CDR3 coding DNA: TGTGCCAGCAGCACGACTAGCGGGTTAGACACAGATACGCAGTATTTT. It translates to CASSTTSGLDTDTQYF. The full variable domain, with the rest looked up from reference TRBV9 and TRBJ2-3, is DSGVTQTPKHLITATGQRVTLRCSPRSGDLSVYWYQQSLDQGLQFLIQYYNGEERAKGNILERFSAQQFPDLHSELNLSSLELGDSALYFCASSTTSGLDTDTQYFGPGTRLTVL.

The J gene is TRBJ2-1, the V gene TRBV6-5, with 9 bases that match TRBD1. Germline V gene sequence: CDR1 MNHEY, CDR2 SVGAGI. The CDR3 runs 14 residues. J was trimmed by 9 bases and V by 9 bases; bases with no gene match: 12. This CDR3 reads CASRPGQGNGEQFF. CDR3 bases: TGTGCCAGTAGACCGGGACAGGGTAACGGTGAGCAGTTCTTC.

The chain has TRBV24-1 and TRBJ2-2; tentatively, D is TRBD1 (6 bases). Germline loops: CDR1 KGHDR, CDR2 SFDVKD. The V and J ends lost 6 bases and 2 bases respectively, with 9 bases between them. This CDR3 spans 14 amino acids. The CDR3 DNA reads as TGTGCCACCAGTCGGACAGCCAACACCGGGGAGCTGTTTTTT. Amino acids: CATSRTANTGELFF.

This clone has more than one count but fewer than ten. The chain is built from TRBV7-9 and TRBJ1-1; D is ambiguous. The germline CDR1 and CDR2 sequences are SEHNR and FQNEAQ (reference sequence). The CDR3 is 18 amino acids. Trimming left V 1 base short and J 0 bases short, with 18 bases between. The DNA for the CDR3 is TGTGCCAGCAGCTTAGGGGCAGGACTGCCGTCTATGAACACTGAAGCTTTCTTT. It is translated as CASSLGAGLPSMNTEAFF.

The V gene is TRBV5-4, the J gene TRBJ2-7; TRBD1 might be the D (6 bases). The germline V gene has CDR1 SGHNT and CDR2 YYREEE (reference sequence). This CDR3 has 15 amino acids. V was trimmed by 4 bases and J by 4 bases, leaving 18 bases between them. The chain's CDR3 is CASSHASDSVYEQYF. CDR3 DNA: TGTGCCAGCAGCCACGCCTCGGACAGTGTGTACGAGCAGTACTTC.

The chain uses TRBV6-5 and TRBJ1-1, with TRBD1 as a possible D gene (6 bases). Germline V CDR1 and CDR2: MNHEY, SVGAGI. Trimming stripped 8 bases from V and 1 base from J, with 8 bases between. CDR3 size: 12 residues. For the CDR3, the DNA is TGTGCCAGCTTCAGGGGGAACACTGAAGCTTTCTTT. Its translation: CASFRGNTEAFF.

The chain uses TRBV5-1 and TRBJ2-5; TRBD2 aligns across 12 bases. There are 17 residues in the CDR3. Germline CDR1 SGHRS, CDR2 YFSETQ. J lost 2 bases, V lost 0 bases, and 5 bases had no gene match. CDR3 amino acids: CASSLASSGGAQETQYF. The DNA of the CDR3 is TGCGCCAGCAGCTTGGCCTCTAGCGGGGGGGCTCAAGAGACCCAGTACTTC.

This clone appeared once. The chain uses TRBV12-5 and TRBJ2-1, with D hard to call. CDR3 length: 16 amino acids. Germline CDR1 LGHNT, CDR2 FRNRAP. Trimming shortened V by 0 bases and J by 3 bases, and 12 bases separated the two germline ends. CDR3 residues: CASGLVLNNFYNEQFF. The CDR3 nucleotides are TGTGCTAGTGGTTTGGTACTAAACAACTTCTACAATGAGCAGTTCTTC.

This clone was picked up a small number of times. The V call is TRBV5-6, the J call TRBJ1-4, with a possible D match to TRBD1 (5 bases). The CDR3 extends over 14 amino acids. From germline, CDR1 is SGHDT and CDR2 YYEEEE. The V and J ends lost 4 bases and 5 bases respectively, with 12 bases between them. For the CDR3, the DNA is TGTGCCAGCAGCCGCCGACAGCGAAATGAAAAACTGTTTTTT. Translated, it gives CASSRRQRNEKLFF.

The chain combines TRBV19 with TRBJ1-6; D gene uncertain. The germline V and J ends were trimmed by 0 bases and 6 bases, with 6 bases remaining between them. The CDR3 consists of 14 residues. Looked up from germline, CDR1 is LNHDA and CDR2 is SQIVND (reference sequence). CDR3 nucleotide sequence: TGTGCCAGTAGTATAGAGGCCAGTAATTCACCCCTCCACTTT. Residues: CASSIEASNSPLHF. Full variable domain (rest looked up from reference TRBV19 and TRBJ1-6): DGGITQSPKYLFRKEGQNVTLSCEQNLNHDAMYWYRQDPGQGLRLIYYSQIVNDFQKGDIAEGYSVSREKKESFPLTVTSAQKNPTAFYLCASSIEASNSPLHFGNGTRLTVT.

Details on this clone: Distinct nucleotide sequences in the sample also encode this CDR3. V and J are TRBV9 and TRBJ1-2; TRBD1 might be the D (5 bases). The CDR3 covers 13 residues. Germline V lookup: CDR1 SGDLS, CDR2 YYNGEE. Trimming pared 4 bases from V and 3 bases from J, leaving 10 bases between. The CDR3 protein is CASSPRGDYGYTF. Here the CDR3 DNA reads TGTGCCAGCAGCCCCCGGGGGGACTATGGCTACACCTTC.

This chain links TRBV10-3 with TRBJ2-3; D gene ambiguous. This CDR3 has 14 residues. The V end was cut by 10 bases, the J end by 2 bases, with 16 bases between. The germline gives CDR1 ENHRY, CDR2 SYGVKD. CDR3 sequence reads: CATTFALDTDTQYF. In DNA form, the CDR3 reads TGTGCCACCACCTTTGCCTTAGACACAGATACGCAGTATTTT.